This is a list of T cell receptor beta chains from one sample in a study of T cell changes during pregnancy in multiple sclerosis. Libraries were prepared by immunoSEQ multiplex PCR; TCRdb keeps only in-frame clonotypes and omits some of them. The sample comprises fewer than 70,000 clones, 94% of which are singletons, and 3% to 3.5% rests with the top ten. The sample consisted of CD8+ T cells from peripheral blood mononuclear cells, taken in the third trimester of pregnancy. The receptors originated from a female donor with multiple sclerosis, enrolled in a pregnancy study. CDR3s include the opening cysteine and the closing phenylalanine or tryptophan. A D gene is named only where the DNA matches it firmly. Clone size, where shown, is once, few, many, or a class for clones that have expanded.

d_call,cdr3_length,v_call,j_call,clone_size,cdr3_nt,cdr3_aa
TRBD2,17,TRBV4-3,TRBJ2-6,.,TGCGCCAGCAGCCAAGGGACTAGCGGCTCTGGGGCCAACGTCCTGACTTTC,CASSQGTSGSGANVLTF
TRBD1,16,TRBV6-6,TRBJ2-3,.,TGTGCCAGCAGTAACCGGGACAGGGGGCCTTCCGATACGCAGTATTTT,CASSNRDRGPSDTQYF
.,14,TRBV2,TRBJ2-7,.,TGTGCCAGCAGTGATGGAGGAGGGAAAGGGGAGCAGTACTTC,CASSDGGGKGEQYF
TRBD2,15,TRBV6-5,TRBJ2-3,.,TGTGCCAGCACCCGACTAGCGGGATCAACAGATACGCAGTATTTT,CASTRLAGSTDTQYF
TRBD1,16,TRBV10-3,TRBJ2-7,.,TGTGCCATCAGTTATGCCCAGACAGGGGAGACCTACGAGCAGTACTTC,CAISYAQTGETYEQYF
.,12,TRBV30,TRBJ1-2,.,TGTGCCTGGAGTCCCGGGGGAACGGGCTACACCTTC,CAWSPGGTGYTF
.,15,TRBV4-1,TRBJ2-7,.,TGCGCCAGCAGCCAAGTTTTAAGCGGAGGGTACGAGCAGTACTTC,CASSQVLSGGYEQYF
TRBD2,17,TRBV7-9,TRBJ2-7,.,TGTGCCAGCAGCTCCGGCGGTAGCGGGAGTAGCAGTTACGAGCAGTACTTC,CASSSGGSGSSSYEQYF
.,11,TRBV28,TRBJ2-1,.,TGTGCCAGCGAGACTTTTCGCGTGCAGTTCTTC,CASETFRVQFF
.,15,TRBV12-2,TRBJ2-5,.,TGTGCAAGTCGCTTAGAGGCCCAGGGCGGAGAGACCCAGTACTTC,CASRLEAQGGETQYF
.,15,TRBV4-3,TRBJ2-7,.,TGCGCCAGCAGCCAAGATCTGGCGGACACCAACGAGCAGTACTTC,CASSQDLADTNEQYF
.,15,TRBV5-1,TRBJ2-2,.,TGCGCCAGCAGCTTGGCGGGGATGAACACCGGGGAGCTGTTTTTT,CASSLAGMNTGELFF
.,17,TRBV27,TRBJ2-1,.,TGTGCCAGCAGTTTATTGGGCGGGGCCATCTCCTACAATGAGCAGTTCTTC,CASSLLGGAISYNEQFF
TRBD2,16,TRBV5-4,TRBJ2-5,.,TGTGCCAGCAGCCCCGTCGGAGCGGGAGTTGGGGAGACCCAGTACTTC,CASSPVGAGVGETQYF
.,19,TRBV14,TRBJ1-1,.,TGTGCCAGCAGCCAAGAGGCCTATTTCACCGGAGGGGCGAACACTGAAGCTTTCTTT,CASSQEAYFTGGANTEAFF
.,14,TRBV9,TRBJ1-2,few,TGTGCCAGCAGCGCCGGGAACTCCTTCTATGGCTACACCTTC,CASSAGNSFYGYTF
.,16,TRBV27,TRBJ2-3,.,TGTGCCAGCAGTTTAGCCCTCGGGAGAAACACAGATACGCAGTATTTT,CASSLALGRNTDTQYF
.,11,TRBV28,TRBJ2-2,.,TGTGCCAGCACAGGCACCGGGGAGCTGTTTTTT,CASTGTGELFF
.,14,TRBV7-9,TRBJ2-3,.,TGTGCCAGCAGCTACCCCTCTAGCCTCGATACGCAGTATTTT,CASSYPSSLDTQYF